The 24 T cell receptor beta chains below come from one sample, sequenced in a study of CD4+ T cells in melanoma. The repertoire was sequenced with immunoSEQ multiplex PCR; TCRdb's copy has only in-frame clones and lacks some. This repertoire shows about 15,000 clones, roughly 63% found once; its top ten account for roughly a sixth. The sample comprised cells from a culture (not recorded whether cultured in vitro). These receptors were taken from a human donor with melanoma.

On this clone: A junction end diverges from the germline sequence, so it may reflect a read error. J is TRBJ2-7 and V is TRBV7-9, with a tentative D call TRBD2 (5 bases). The CDR3 consists of 12 residues. CDR1 and CDR2 (germline): SEHNR, FQNEAQ (reference sequence). CDR3 in amino acids: CASGRADSTFCF. In nucleotides, the CDR3 is TGTGCCAGCGGCAGAGCGGACTCCACCTTTTGCTTC.

The chain is built from TRBV5-1 and TRBJ2-3, with no clear D. CDR1 and CDR2 from the germline V gene are SGHRS and YFSETQ. The CDR3 runs 14 residues. Trimming left V 2 bases short and J 2 bases short, with 9 bases between. DNA of the CDR3: TGCGCCAGCAGCTTACCGACCACCACAGATACGCAGTATTTT. Amino acids: CASSLPTTTDTQYF.

The chain couples TRBV30 to TRBJ2-3, with 10 bases identical to TRBD2. V was pared by 5 bases and J by 1 base, with 3 bases of the junction left unmatched. The germline CDR1 and CDR2 sequences are GTSNPN and SVGIG (reference sequence). This CDR3 spans 14 amino acids. Written as DNA, the CDR3 is TGTGCCTGGGCTGGACTAGCGGGCACAGATACGCAGTATTTT. This translates into CAWAGLAGTDTQYF.

This rearrangement joins TRBV2 to TRBJ1-2; 7 positions match TRBD1. The germline V gene encodes CDR1 SNHLY and CDR2 FYNNEI. V trimming: 3 bases; J trimming: 8 bases; junction bases outside the gene matches: 9. The CDR3 length is 14 residues. For the CDR3, the DNA is TGTGCCAGCAGTGAGATGACAGGGAGGGAAGGCTACACCTTC. Protein product: CASSEMTGREGYTF. Full variable domain (missing parts from reference TRBV2 and TRBJ1-2): EPEVTQTPSHQVTQMGQEVILRCVPISNHLYFYWYRQILGQKVEFLVSFYNNEISEKSEIFDDQFSVERPDGSNFTLKIRSTKLEDSAMYFCASSEMTGREGYTFGSGTRLTVV.

This clone was observed a few times. The rearrangement joins TRBV29-1 to TRBJ1-1, with D hard to call. V was shortened by 1 base and J by 11 bases, with 11 bases between the two germline ends. The CDR3 length is 11 residues. Looked up from germline, CDR1 is SQVTM and CDR2 is ANQGSEA. CDR3 nucleotides: TGCAGCGTTGAAGCCTCCTTGAGGGCTTTCTTT. This gives the protein CSVEASLRAFF.

The chain joins TRBV6-1 to TRBJ2-1; 7 bases are shared with TRBD1. Germline V gene sequence: CDR1 MNHNS, CDR2 SASEGT. V trimming: 10 bases; J trimming: 2 bases; junction bases outside the gene matches: 11. The CDR3 extends over 15 amino acids. CDR3 sequence: CATDRAYNPYNEQFF. The CDR3 bases are TGTGCCACCGACAGGGCCTACAACCCCTACAATGAGCAGTTCTTC.

The rearrangement links TRBV5-1 to TRBJ1-1; no reliable D call. Germline lookup yields CDR1 SGHRS and CDR2 YFSETQ. V was trimmed by 2 bases and J by 0 bases, leaving 8 bases between them. CDR3 size: 14 residues. This chain's CDR3 is CASSFQAVNTEAFF. The CDR3 bases are TGCGCCAGCAGCTTCCAGGCCGTGAACACTGAAGCTTTCTTT.

V is TRBV20-1 and J is TRBJ2-7; D gene unclear. The germline V gene encodes CDR1 DFQATT and CDR2 SNEGSKA (reference sequence). V shed 3 bases and J shed 3 bases, with 6 bases lying between them. This CDR3 comprises 11 residues. The CDR3 sequence is CSASHSYEQYF. The CDR3 region has the DNA TGCAGTGCTAGTCACAGCTACGAGCAGTACTTC.

This clone has more than one count but fewer than ten. The genes are TRBV7-2 and TRBJ1-2; TRBD1 is a possible D gene (6 bases). The germline V gene has CDR1 SGHTA and CDR2 FQGNSA. The CDR3 covers 17 residues. The V end was cut by 5 bases, the J end by 2 bases, with 21 bases between. The CDR3 DNA reads TGTGCCAGCAGCCCGCAGGGGCTCCTTCGCTCCAACTATGGCTACACCTTC. Translating it yields CASSPQGLLRSNYGYTF.

The V call is TRBV6-6, the J call TRBJ2-3; no clear D gene. This CDR3 has 15 amino acids. V was trimmed by 4 bases and J by 1 base, leaving 12 bases between them. Germline V lookup: CDR1 MNHNY, CDR2 SVGAGI (reference sequence). CDR3 bases: TGTGCCAGCAGTTCCAGACATGTACGCACAGATACGCAGTATTTT. Protein sequence: CASSSRHVRTDTQYF.

The chain has TRBV6-8 and TRBJ2-1; no firm D call. V lost 11 bases and J lost 6, with 14 bases in between. From germline, CDR1 is MNHGY and CDR2 SAAAGT. CDR3 length: 12 amino acids. CDR3 nucleotide sequence: TGTGCCGAAGGCCTCCCGGGCAATGAGCAGTTCTTC. This codes for CAEGLPGNEQFF.

This clone was seen only once. The chain has TRBV4-2 and TRBJ1-1; maybe TRBD1 (6 bases). The CDR3 spans 14 residues. Trimming removed 10 bases from V and 3 bases from J, with 18 bases in between. CDR1 is LGHNA and CDR2 is YNFKEQ in the germline V gene. The CDR3 DNA reads TGTGCCACCTCCACAGGGATCGGCGACACTGAAGCTTTCTTT. This sequence encodes CATSTGIGDTEAFF.

The V and J genes are TRBV4-2 and TRBJ1-3; TRBD1 is a possible D gene (6 bases). Trimming removed 5 bases from V and 4 bases from J, with 18 bases in between. Germline CDR1 LGHNA, CDR2 YNFKEQ. This CDR3 has 16 amino acids. CDR3 residues: CASSLAGGWSGNTIYF. The CDR3 DNA reads TGTGCCAGCAGCTTGGCCGGGGGCTGGTCCGGAAACACCATATATTTT.

This chain connects TRBV4-3 to TRBJ1-1; D not certain. Trimming cost V 5 bases and J 1 base, with 8 bases left between them. CDR1 is LGHNA, CDR2 YSLEER, per germline. The CDR3 is 13 amino acids. CDR3 sequence (DNA): TGCGCCAGCAGCTTGATAGGGAACACTGAAGCTTTCTTT. Translating it yields CASSLIGNTEAFF.

The CDR3 DNA sequence: TGTGCCAGCAGCGGCAGACAGGGCAGCTCCTACAATGAGCAGTTCTTC. This sequence encodes CASSGRQGSSYNEQFF. The chain is built from TRBV7-2 and TRBJ2-1; 7 bases line up with TRBD1. This CDR3 spans 16 amino acids. CDR1 is SGHTA, CDR2 FQGNSA, per germline. The junction had 7 bases not matched to a gene; V was cut back by 5 bases and J by 0 bases.

This clone has only a few counts. J is TRBJ1-2 and V is TRBV2; 10 bases fit TRBD1. The CDR3 runs 14 residues. Looked up from germline, CDR1 is SNHLY and CDR2 is FYNNEI. J lost 6 bases, V lost 10 bases, and 11 bases had no gene match. In nucleotides, the CDR3 is TGTGCCACCTTAGACAGGGGGCAGCTGGATGGCTACACCTTC. It translates to CATLDRGQLDGYTF. The variable domain in full, with the rest retrieved from reference TRBV2 and TRBJ1-2, is EPEVTQTPSHQVTQMGQEVILRCVPISNHLYFYWYRQILGQKVEFLVSFYNNEISEKSEIFDDQFSVERPDGSNFTLKIRSTKLEDSAMYFCATLDRGQLDGYTFGSGTRLTVV.

The rearrangement uses TRBV5-1 and TRBJ1-5; perhaps TRBD1 as D (5 bases). Germline lookup yields CDR1 SGHRS and CDR2 YFSETQ. V shed 0 bases and J shed 10 bases, with 8 bases lying between them. This CDR3 region has 12 residues. CDR3 nucleotide sequence: TGCGCCAGCAGCTTGGCTGGGGGTCCCCAGCATTTT. Its translation is CASSLAGGPQHF.

The chain combines TRBV6-1 with TRBJ1-2, with 9 positions matching TRBD1. This CDR3 has 15 amino acids. From germline, CDR1 is MNHNS and CDR2 SASEGT. With 1 base clipped from V and 10 bases from J, the junction kept 10 bases outside the gene matches. This CDR3 is CASSEDTGGFLSYTF. The CDR3 DNA is TGTGCCAGCAGTGAAGATACAGGGGGCTTCCTATCCTACACCTTC.

This clone was seen a handful of times. The CDR3 reads CASSLARGYEQYF. CDR3 DNA: TGTGCCAGCAGCTTAGCGCGGGGTTACGAGCAGTACTTC. The chain joins TRBV7-8 to TRBJ2-7; maybe TRBD2 (6 bases). The V gene lost 0 bases and the J gene lost 4 bases, with 7 bases spanning the gap. The CDR3 length is 13 residues. Germline CDR1 reads SGHVS; CDR2 reads FQNEAQ.

The rearrangement joins TRBV6-5 to TRBJ1-4; 7 bases fit TRBD1. In germline, CDR1 is MNHEY, CDR2 SVGAGI. V shed 6 bases, J shed 8 bases, and the junction held 9 bases outside the gene matches. The CDR3 has 14 amino acids. CDR3 residues: CASSGDRAREKLFF. DNA for the CDR3: TGTGCCAGCAGCGGAGACAGGGCACGGGAAAAACTGTTTTTT.

The table lists this clone with a few counts. The chain links TRBV11-2 to TRBJ2-5; D assignment may be TRBD1 or TRBD2 (5 bases each). V gave up 2 bases and J gave up 6 bases, with 7 bases separating them. The germline gives CDR1 SGHAT, CDR2 FQNNGV. CDR3 size: 12 residues. The CDR3 sequence: CASSLMGQTQYF. CDR3 nucleotides: TGTGCCAGCAGCTTAATGGGACAGACCCAGTACTTC.

This clone was counted a few times. The CDR3 DNA reads TGTGCCGCGGGCAGGCCAGGAGATTACGAGCAGTACTTC. The encoded protein is CAAGRPGDYEQYF. This rearrangement joins TRBV19 to TRBJ2-7; D may be TRBD2 (5 bases). The V gene's germline CDR1 is LNHDA and CDR2 SQIVND (reference sequence). The CDR3 consists of 13 residues. Trimming left V 11 bases short and J 4 bases short, with 18 bases between.

This clone was seen a handful of times. The chain uses TRBV30 and TRBJ2-1, with TRBD2 matching over 7 bases. CDR1 is GTSNPN and CDR2 is SVGIG in the germline V gene (reference sequence). The V and J ends lost 3 bases and 7 bases, in that order; junction bases with no gene match: 3. This CDR3 region has 12 residues. The CDR3 nucleotides are TGTGCCTGGAGCGGACTAGTAAATGAGCAGTTCTTC. Protein sequence: CAWSGLVNEQFF.

This chain connects TRBV6-6 to TRBJ2-7; 10 bases are shared with TRBD1. The CDR3 runs to 14 residues. J lost 4 bases, V lost 6 bases, and 6 bases had no gene match. Germline V gives CDR1 MNHNY, CDR2 SVGAGI (reference sequence). The CDR3 region is CASSRDRGFYEQYF. CDR3 nucleotides: TGTGCCAGCAGCCGGGACAGGGGTTTTTACGAGCAGTACTTC.